Following are 10 T cell receptor beta chains from one sample sequenced in a study of shared clonotypes between healthy human individuals. As defined, naive CD8 cells were CD45RO-negative and positively selected for CCR7, with terminally differentiated effector memory CD45RA+ cells excluded. Measured with immunoSEQ multiplex PCR; TCRdb has only the in-frame clones, and not every one. Among more than 2 million clones listed, roughly 95% were seen once. The material sequenced was naive CD8+ T cells sorted from blood. These TCRs come from a man aged 18 to 29 in good health.

The chain joins TRBV5-6 to TRBJ1-5, with 9 bases fitting TRBD1. This CDR3 contains 19 residues. V lost 1 base and J lost 5; bases outside the gene matches: 16. Germline-derived CDR1 and CDR2 are SGHDT and YYEEEE. The CDR3 DNA reads as TGTGCCAGCAGCTTGTTTGGGGACAGGGACATGGAGGGGGATCAGCCCCAGCATTTT. Its translation: CASSLFGDRDMEGDQPQHF.

This clone has just one count. This chain uses TRBV28 with TRBJ2-7, with D perhaps matching TRBD1 (6 bases). The CDR3 totals 14 residues. Germline CDR1 MDHEN, CDR2 SYDVKM. Trimming removed 2 bases from V and 5 bases from J, with 13 bases in between. In DNA, the CDR3 is TGTGCCAGCAGTTTAAGGGGGATACAAAACGAGCAGTACTTC. Its protein product is CASSLRGIQNEQYF.

The J gene is TRBJ2-2, the V gene TRBV28; 7 bases are shared with TRBD1. Per the germline V gene, CDR1 is MDHEN and CDR2 is SYDVKM. V shed 4 bases, J shed 5 bases, and the junction held 13 bases outside the gene matches. The CDR3 sequence is 17 residues long. For the CDR3, the DNA is TGTGCCAGCAGTTCAGACAGGGAGCGCCCTAGGACCGGGGAGCTGTTTTTT. Its translation is CASSSDRERPRTGELFF.

CDR3 bases: TGTGCCAGCAGCGAATATGGACAGGCAAATAATTCACCCCTCCACTTT. Translated: CASSEYGQANNSPLHF. V gene TRBV9 combines with J gene TRBJ1-6, with 7 bases fitting TRBD1. Trimming took 3 bases from V and 5 from J; bases not matched to a gene: 8. The germline V gene has CDR1 SGDLS and CDR2 YYNGEE. This CDR3 has 16 amino acids.

The V call is TRBV10-3, the J call TRBJ2-1, with 10 nucleotides matching TRBD2. Losses at the gene ends were 2 bases for V and 3 bases for J; bases not matched to a gene: 10. CDR1 and CDR2 (germline): ENHRY, SYGVKD. CDR3 length: 18 residues. The chain's CDR3 is CAISEPPLVAGGYNEQFF. The CDR3 DNA is TGTGCCATCAGTGAGCCTCCGTTGGTAGCGGGAGGCTACAATGAGCAGTTCTTC.

The gene calls are TRBV7-9 and TRBJ1-2; 7 nucleotides line up with TRBD1. The CDR3 totals 14 residues. Trimming removed 0 bases from V and 5 bases from J; junction bases left unmatched: 3. Germline assignment: CDR1 SEHNR and CDR2 FQNEAQ (reference sequence). CDR3 region: CASSLAGQPYGYTF. The CDR3, as DNA: TGTGCCAGCAGCTTAGCGGGACAGCCTTATGGCTACACCTTC.

This chain links TRBV6-5 with TRBJ2-1; either TRBD1 or TRBD2 may supply D (5 bases each). CDR1 MNHEY and CDR2 SVGAGI come from the germline V gene. V lost 0 bases and J lost 9, with 9 bases in between. This CDR3 spans 13 amino acids. The CDR3 DNA reads TGTGCCAGCAGTTACTCGAGGGGAAGTGAGCAGTTCTTC. It encodes CASSYSRGSEQFF.

Only one count was recorded for this clone. V gene TRBV5-1 combines with J gene TRBJ2-7; 10 nucleotides match TRBD1. Germline V gene data show CDR1 as SGHRS and CDR2 as YFSETQ. The CDR3 sequence is 17 residues long. V trimming: 2 bases; J trimming: 5 bases; junction bases outside the gene matches: 13. CDR3 nucleotides: TGCGCCAGCAGCTTAACCCTCCCCGGGACAGGGGCCCACGAGCAGTACTTC. Translating it yields CASSLTLPGTGAHEQYF. Together with reference TRBV5-1 and TRBJ2-7, the CDR3 gives the full variable domain: KAGVTQTPRYLIKTRGQQVTLSCSPISGHRSVSWYQQTPGQGLQFLFEYFSETQRNKGNFPGRFSGRQFSNSRSEMNVSTLELGDSALYLCASSLTLPGTGAHEQYFGPGTRLTVT.

The chain links TRBV7-8 to TRBJ1-1; possible D gene TRBD1, 5 bases. The CDR3 runs 14 residues. CDR1 and CDR2 (germline): SGHVS, FQNEAQ. The ends were cut back, 1 base at V and 7 bases at J, with 13 bases in the middle. The chain's CDR3 is CASSLVGRAHEAFF. CDR3 nucleotide sequence: TGTGCCAGCAGCTTAGTGGGCAGGGCTCATGAAGCTTTCTTT.

The chain combines TRBV5-1 with TRBJ2-7; weak D call: TRBD2 (5 bases). Germline V lookup: CDR1 SGHRS, CDR2 YFSETQ. V was shortened by 3 bases and J by 4 bases, with 8 bases between the two germline ends. The length of the CDR3 is 12 residues. Written as DNA, the CDR3 is TGCGCCAGCAGCTACGGGAATTACGAGCAGTACTTC. It yields the protein CASSYGNYEQYF.